The sequence of this TCR beta chain was determined in a study of blood T cell repertoires in COVID-19. About the study: Samples came from the United States, Italy and Spain, spanning acute and convalescent COVID-19. In each case, the material was cDNA or gDNA derived from T cells, B-cell-depleted T cells, or PBMCs.

This CDR3 has 14 amino acids. With 0 bases clipped from V and 4 bases from J, the junction kept 1 base outside the gene matches. The germline CDR1 and CDR2 sequences are SGHRS and YFSETQ. In the authors' methods: Cell counts per sample came from amplifying reference gene primers. Data came from immunoSEQ multiplex PCR; TCRdb stores just in-frame clones and leaves some out. V, J and clone size were drawn from that table, and D and trimming were deduced from the DNA. This table holds 150,000 or so clones, 86% found once. The sample consisted of peripheral blood. The chain uses TRBV5-1 and TRBJ2-1, with 7 bases fitting TRBD1. The sequence was obtained from a woman in her seventies with COVID-19, enrolled during active disease. This CDR3 is CASSLGQGYNEQFF. CDR3 DNA sequence: TGCGCCAGCAGCTTGGGACAGGGATACAATGAGCAGTTCTTC.